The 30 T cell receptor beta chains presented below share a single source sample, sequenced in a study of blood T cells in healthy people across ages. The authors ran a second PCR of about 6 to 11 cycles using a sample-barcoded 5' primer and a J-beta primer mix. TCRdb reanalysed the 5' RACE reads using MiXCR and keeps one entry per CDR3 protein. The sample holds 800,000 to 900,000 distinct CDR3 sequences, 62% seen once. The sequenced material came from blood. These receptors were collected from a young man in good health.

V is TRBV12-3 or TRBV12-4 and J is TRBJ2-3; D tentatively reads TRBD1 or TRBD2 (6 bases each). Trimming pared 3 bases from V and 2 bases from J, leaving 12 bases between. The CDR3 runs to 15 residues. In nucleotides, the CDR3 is TGTGCCAGCAGTTTCTCTCGGGGGCCCACAGATACGCAGTATTTT. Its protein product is CASSFSRGPTDTQYF.

The CDR3, as DNA: TGTGCCAGCAGCCGGCCTCTACTCCGAGTACTAGGGGAGCAGTACTTC. Translation: CASSRPLLRVLGEQYF. The chain employs TRBV28 and TRBJ2-7; perhaps TRBD2 as D (5 bases). Germline V gene sequence: CDR1 MDHEN, CDR2 SYDVKM. Trimming left V 6 bases short and J 7 bases short, with 25 bases between. This CDR3 has 16 residues.

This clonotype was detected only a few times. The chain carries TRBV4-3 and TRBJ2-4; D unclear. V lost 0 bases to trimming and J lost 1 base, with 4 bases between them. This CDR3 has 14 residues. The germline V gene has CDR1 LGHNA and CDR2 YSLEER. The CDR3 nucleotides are TGCGCCAGCAGCCAAGACATGGCCAAAAACATTCAGTACTTC. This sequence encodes CASSQDMAKNIQYF.

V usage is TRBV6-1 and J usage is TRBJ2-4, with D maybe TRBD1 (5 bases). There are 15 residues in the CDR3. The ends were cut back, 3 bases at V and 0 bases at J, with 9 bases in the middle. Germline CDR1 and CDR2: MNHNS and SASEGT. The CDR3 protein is CASSETEIAKNIQYF. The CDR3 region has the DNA TGTGCCAGCAGTGAGACAGAGATAGCCAAAAACATTCAGTACTTC.

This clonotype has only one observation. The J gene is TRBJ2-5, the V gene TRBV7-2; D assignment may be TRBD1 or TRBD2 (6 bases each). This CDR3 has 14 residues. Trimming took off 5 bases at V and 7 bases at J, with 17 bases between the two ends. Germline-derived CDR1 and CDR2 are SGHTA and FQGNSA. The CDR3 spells CASSGVEGGGTQYF. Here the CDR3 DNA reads TGTGCCAGCAGCGGTGTGGAGGGGGGAGGGACCCAGTACTTC.

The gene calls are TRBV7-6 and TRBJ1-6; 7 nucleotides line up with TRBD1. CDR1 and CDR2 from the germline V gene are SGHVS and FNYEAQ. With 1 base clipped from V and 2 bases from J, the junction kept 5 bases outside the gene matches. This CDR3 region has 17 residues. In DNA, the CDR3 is TGTGCCAGCAGCTTAGTTGGTCAGGGGGCCTATAATTCACCCCTCCACTTT. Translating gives CASSLVGQGAYNSPLHF.

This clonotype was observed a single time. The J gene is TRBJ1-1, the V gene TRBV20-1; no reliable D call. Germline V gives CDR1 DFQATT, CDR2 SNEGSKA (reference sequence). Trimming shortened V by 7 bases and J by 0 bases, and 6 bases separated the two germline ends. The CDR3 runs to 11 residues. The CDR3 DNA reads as TGCAGTGGAAGCCTGAACACTGAAGCTTTCTTT. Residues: CSGSLNTEAFF.

The CDR3 protein is CASSQLDATDTQYF. CDR3 nucleotide sequence: TGTGCCAGCAGCCAATTAGACGCCACAGATACGCAGTATTTT. This chain uses TRBV16 with TRBJ2-3; D not resolved. V lost 1 base, J lost 2 bases, and 7 bases lay in between. The CDR3 totals 14 residues. CDR1 KGHSY and CDR2 FQNENV come from the germline V gene. The complete variable domain, with remaining parts taken from reference TRBV16 and TRBJ2-3, reads GEEVAQTPKHLVRGEGQKAKLYCAPIKGHSYVFWYQQVLKNEFKFLISFQNENVFDETGMPKERFSAKCLPNSPCSLEIQATKLEDSAVYFCASSQLDATDTQYFGPGTRLTVL.

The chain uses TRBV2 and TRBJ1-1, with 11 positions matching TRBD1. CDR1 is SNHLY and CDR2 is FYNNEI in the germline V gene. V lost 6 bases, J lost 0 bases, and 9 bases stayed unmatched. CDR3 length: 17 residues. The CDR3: CASRRTGGILMNTEAFF. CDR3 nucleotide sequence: TGTGCCAGCAGACGGACAGGGGGCATCCTCATGAACACTGAAGCTTTCTTT.

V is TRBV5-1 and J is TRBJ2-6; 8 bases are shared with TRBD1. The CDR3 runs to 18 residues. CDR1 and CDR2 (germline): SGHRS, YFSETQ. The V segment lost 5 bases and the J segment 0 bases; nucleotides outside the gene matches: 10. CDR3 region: CASSTAGGQSSGANVLTF. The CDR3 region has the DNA TGCGCCAGCAGTACCGCAGGGGGCCAGAGCTCTGGGGCCAACGTCCTGACTTTC.

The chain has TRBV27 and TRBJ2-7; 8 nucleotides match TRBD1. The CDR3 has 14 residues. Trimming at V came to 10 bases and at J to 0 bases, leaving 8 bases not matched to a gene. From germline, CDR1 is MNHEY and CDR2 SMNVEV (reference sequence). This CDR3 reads CATSGTGGSYEQYF. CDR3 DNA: TGTGCCACAAGTGGTACAGGGGGCTCCTACGAGCAGTACTTC.

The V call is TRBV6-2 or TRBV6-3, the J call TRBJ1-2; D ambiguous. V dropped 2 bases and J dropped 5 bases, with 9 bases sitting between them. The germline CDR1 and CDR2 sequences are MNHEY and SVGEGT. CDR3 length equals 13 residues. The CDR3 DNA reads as TGTGCCAGCAGTTACGAGGCGGCTTATGGCTACACCTTC. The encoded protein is CASSYEAAYGYTF.

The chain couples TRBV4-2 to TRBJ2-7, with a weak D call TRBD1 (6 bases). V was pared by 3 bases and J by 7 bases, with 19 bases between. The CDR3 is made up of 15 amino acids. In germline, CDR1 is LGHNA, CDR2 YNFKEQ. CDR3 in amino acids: CASSHTGTTYGEQYF. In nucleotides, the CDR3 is TGTGCCAGCAGCCATACAGGGACCACCTACGGGGAGCAGTACTTC.

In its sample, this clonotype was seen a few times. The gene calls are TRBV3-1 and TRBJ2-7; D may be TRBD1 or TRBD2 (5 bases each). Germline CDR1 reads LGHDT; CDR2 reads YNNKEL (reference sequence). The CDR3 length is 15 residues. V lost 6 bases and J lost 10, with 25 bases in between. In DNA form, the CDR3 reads TGTGCCAGCAGAAGGGGAGAGATCGCCGCAATAACCCAGTACTTC. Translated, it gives CASRRGEIAAITQYF.

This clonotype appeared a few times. DNA of the CDR3: TGTGCCAGCAGCCAAGAGAGAGATACGCAGTATTTT. Translation: CASSQERDTQYF. The V call is TRBV4-2, the J call TRBJ2-3; no firm D call. The V gene's germline CDR1 is LGHNA and CDR2 YNFKEQ. Deletions cut 0 bases from V and 5 bases from J, with 3 bases between. This CDR3 contains 12 residues.

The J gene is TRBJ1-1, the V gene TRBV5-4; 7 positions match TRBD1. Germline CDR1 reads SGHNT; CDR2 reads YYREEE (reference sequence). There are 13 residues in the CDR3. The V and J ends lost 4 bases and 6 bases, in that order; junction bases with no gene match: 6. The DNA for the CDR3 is TGTGCCAGCAGCCCACAGGGGAGCTCTGAAGCTTTCTTT. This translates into CASSPQGSSEAFF.

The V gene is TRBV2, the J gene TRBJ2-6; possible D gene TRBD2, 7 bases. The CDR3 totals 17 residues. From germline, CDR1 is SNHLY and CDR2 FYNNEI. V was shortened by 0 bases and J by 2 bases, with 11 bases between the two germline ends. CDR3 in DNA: TGTGCCAGCAGTGAAGCAGGCGGGGGCACTGGGGCCAACGTCCTGACTTTC. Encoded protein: CASSEAGGGTGANVLTF.

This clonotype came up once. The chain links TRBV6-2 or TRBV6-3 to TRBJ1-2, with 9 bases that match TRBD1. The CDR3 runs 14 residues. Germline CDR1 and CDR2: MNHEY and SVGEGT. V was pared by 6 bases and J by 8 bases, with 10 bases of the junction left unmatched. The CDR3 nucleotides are TGTGCCAGCAGCTCCGGGACAGGGACAAGGGGCTACACCTTC. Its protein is CASSSGTGTRGYTF.

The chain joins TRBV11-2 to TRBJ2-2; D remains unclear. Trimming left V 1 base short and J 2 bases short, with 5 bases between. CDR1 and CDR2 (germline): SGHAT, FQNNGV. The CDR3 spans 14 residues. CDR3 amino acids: CASSLVRNTGELFF. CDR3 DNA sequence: TGTGCCAGCAGCTTAGTCCGAAACACCGGGGAGCTGTTTTTT.

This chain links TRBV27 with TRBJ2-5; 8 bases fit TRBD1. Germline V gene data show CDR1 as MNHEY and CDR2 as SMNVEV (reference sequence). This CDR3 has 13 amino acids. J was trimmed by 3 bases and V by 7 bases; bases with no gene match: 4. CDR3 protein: CASNPTGEETQYF. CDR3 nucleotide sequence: TGTGCCAGCAACCCGACAGGGGAAGAGACCCAGTACTTC.

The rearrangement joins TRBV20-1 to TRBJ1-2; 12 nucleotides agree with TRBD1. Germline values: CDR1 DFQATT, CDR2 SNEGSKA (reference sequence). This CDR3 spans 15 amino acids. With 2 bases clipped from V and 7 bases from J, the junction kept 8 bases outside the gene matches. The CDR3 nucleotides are TGCAGTGCTAGATCCGGGACAGGGGGCCAAGGTGGCTACACCTTC. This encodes CSARSGTGGQGGYTF.

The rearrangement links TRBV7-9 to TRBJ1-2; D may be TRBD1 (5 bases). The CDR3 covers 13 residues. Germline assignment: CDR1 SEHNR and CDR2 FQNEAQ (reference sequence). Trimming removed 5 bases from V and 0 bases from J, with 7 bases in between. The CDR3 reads CASSAGSNYGYTF. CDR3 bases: TGTGCCAGCAGCGCAGGGTCTAACTATGGCTACACCTTC.

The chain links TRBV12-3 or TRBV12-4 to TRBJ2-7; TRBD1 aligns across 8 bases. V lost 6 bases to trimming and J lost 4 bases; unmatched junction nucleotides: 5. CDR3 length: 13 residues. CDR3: CASRLGQVYEQYF. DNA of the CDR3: TGTGCCAGCAGGTTGGGACAGGTGTACGAGCAGTACTTC.

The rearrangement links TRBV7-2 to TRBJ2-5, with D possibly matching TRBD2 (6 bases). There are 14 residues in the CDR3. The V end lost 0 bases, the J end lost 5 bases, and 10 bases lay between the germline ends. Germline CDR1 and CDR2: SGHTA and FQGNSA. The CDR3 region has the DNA TGTGCCAGCAGCTTAGCGCGGGGTCGGGAGACCCAGTACTTC. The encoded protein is CASSLARGRETQYF.

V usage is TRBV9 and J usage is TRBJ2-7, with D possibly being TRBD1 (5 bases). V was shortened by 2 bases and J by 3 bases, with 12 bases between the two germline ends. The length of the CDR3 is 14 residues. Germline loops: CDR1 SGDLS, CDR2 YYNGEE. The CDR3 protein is CASSVGLGDYEQYF. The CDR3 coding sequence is TGTGCCAGCAGCGTGGGGCTAGGAGACTACGAGCAGTACTTC.

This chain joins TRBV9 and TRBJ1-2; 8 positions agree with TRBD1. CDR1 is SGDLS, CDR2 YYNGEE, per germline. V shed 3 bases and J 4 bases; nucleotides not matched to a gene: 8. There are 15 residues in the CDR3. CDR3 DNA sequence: TGTGCCAGCAGCGCCGCTGGACAGGGTGGCTATGGCTACACCTTC. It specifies CASSAAGQGGYGYTF.

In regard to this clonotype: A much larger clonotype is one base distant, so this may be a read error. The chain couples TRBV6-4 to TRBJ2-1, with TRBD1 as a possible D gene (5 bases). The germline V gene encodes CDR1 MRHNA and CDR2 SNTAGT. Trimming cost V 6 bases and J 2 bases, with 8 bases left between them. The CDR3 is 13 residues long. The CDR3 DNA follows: TGTGCCAGCAGCCAGGACACCTACAATGAGCAGTTCTTC. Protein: CASSQDTYNEQFF.

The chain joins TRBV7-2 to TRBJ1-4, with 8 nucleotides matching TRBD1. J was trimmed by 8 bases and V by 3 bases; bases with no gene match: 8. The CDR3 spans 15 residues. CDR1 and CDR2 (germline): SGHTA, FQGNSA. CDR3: CASSFMAGGAEKLFF. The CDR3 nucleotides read TGTGCCAGCAGCTTTATGGCAGGGGGCGCAGAAAAACTGTTTTTT.

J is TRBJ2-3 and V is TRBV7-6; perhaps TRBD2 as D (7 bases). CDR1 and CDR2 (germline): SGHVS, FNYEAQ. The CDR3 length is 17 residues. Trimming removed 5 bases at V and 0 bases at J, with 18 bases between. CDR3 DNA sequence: TGTGCCAGCAGCCCTTTGGCGGGGGCGGGTAGCACAGATACGCAGTATTTT. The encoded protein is CASSPLAGAGSTDTQYF. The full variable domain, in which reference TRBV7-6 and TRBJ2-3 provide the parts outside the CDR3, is GAGVSQSPRYKVTKRGQDVALRCDPISGHVSLYWYRQALGQGPEFLTYFNYEAQQDKSGLPNDRFSAERPEGSISTLTIQRTEQRDSAMYRCASSPLAGAGSTDTQYFGPGTRLTVL.

As DNA, the CDR3 is TGCGCCAGCAGCCAAGATGTGCGGGGGGCCACCTACAATGAGCAGTTCTTC. It is translated as CASSQDVRGATYNEQFF. V is TRBV4-3 and J is TRBJ2-1; 8 bases are a match to TRBD2. CDR3 length: 17 amino acids. V was pared by 0 bases and J by 2 bases, with 6 bases of the junction left unmatched. Germline V gives CDR1 LGHNA, CDR2 YSLEER.